Following are 26 T cell receptor beta chains from one sample sequenced in a study of T cell repertoires in cytomegalovirus infection. The antigens of these receptors remain unknown. TCRdb used MiXCR to reprocess the reads, holding one entry per CDR3 protein. Among about 830,000 distinct CDR3 sequences listed, about 33% were seen once. The sequenced sample was cultured CD8+ T cells from PBMCs, obtained from culture after CMV antigen stimulation. These receptors all stem from a human donor in good health (CMV status not recorded). Some clones in this sample may be carry-over from other donors' samples.

This sequence joins TRBV9 and TRBJ1-2; D unresolved. From germline, CDR1 is SGDLS and CDR2 YYNGEE. The CDR3 has 13 residues. V shed 0 bases and J shed 2 bases, with 5 bases lying between them. The CDR3 loop is CASSVDGNYGYTF. DNA for the CDR3: TGTGCCAGCAGCGTAGATGGGAACTATGGCTACACCTTC.

The rearrangement links TRBV9 to TRBJ2-1, with D possibly matching TRBD1 (6 bases). The V gene's germline CDR1 is SGDLS and CDR2 YYNGEE. V gave up 3 bases and J gave up 6 bases, with 10 bases separating them. The CDR3 has 13 residues. Here the CDR3 DNA reads TGTGCCAGCAGCGAAAGGGGGATCAATGAGCAGTTCTTC. It yields the protein CASSERGINEQFF.

This clonotype was observed at least ten times. This rearrangement joins TRBV7-9 to TRBJ2-5; no reliable D call. V was trimmed by 7 bases and J by 0 bases, leaving 6 bases between them. The germline V gene has CDR1 SEHNR and CDR2 FQNEAQ (reference sequence). The CDR3 covers 12 residues. This CDR3 reads CASTRYQETQYF. CDR3 bases: TGTGCCAGCACCCGGTACCAAGAGACCCAGTACTTC.

This clonotype is a singleton in its sample. This chain uses TRBV6-1 with TRBJ2-5, with unresolved D. With 7 bases removed from V and 4 bases from J, the gap between germline ends came to 10 bases. The CDR3 is made up of 12 amino acids. The germline V gene encodes CDR1 MNHNS and CDR2 SASEGT. The CDR3: CASTGTGETQYF. In DNA form, the CDR3 reads TGTGCCAGCACAGGTACGGGAGAGACCCAGTACTTC.

This sequence joins TRBV12-3 or TRBV12-4 and TRBJ2-6; D might be TRBD2 (6 bases). The CDR3 has 15 amino acids. V was trimmed by 5 bases and J by 4 bases, leaving 12 bases between them. For the CDR3, the DNA is TGTGCCAGCAGTCCTTGGGGGGAAGGGGCCAACGTCCTGACTTTC. It specifies CASSPWGEGANVLTF.

CDR3 in amino acids: CSARGGYNGYQPQHF. The DNA for the CDR3 is TGCAGTGCTAGGGGAGGCTACAACGGCTATCAGCCCCAGCATTTT. The rearrangement uses TRBV20-1 and TRBJ1-5; D uncertain. Germline CDR1 and CDR2: DFQATT and SNEGSKA (reference sequence). The CDR3 is made up of 15 amino acids. Trimming took off 3 bases at V and 5 bases at J, with 17 bases between the two ends.

Points on this clonotype: A junction end diverges from the germline sequence, so it may reflect a read error. The chain is built from TRBV4-1 and TRBJ1-6; D gene unclear. CDR1 MGHRA and CDR2 YSYEKL come from the germline V gene. The CDR3 has 15 residues. This CDR3 is CVSSQVVQNNSPLHF. CDR3 in DNA: TGCGTCAGCAGCCAAGTTGTGCAGAATAATTCACCCCTCCACTTT.

Many counts were recorded for this clonotype. This sequence joins TRBV10-3 and TRBJ1-2; TRBD1 might be the D (5 bases). CDR3 length: 16 residues. The V gene lost 1 base and the J gene lost 0 bases, with 12 bases spanning the gap. CDR1 is ENHRY, CDR2 SYGVKD, per germline. The DNA of the CDR3 is TGTGCCATCAGTGAGTTAAACAGGCCTTCTAACTATGGCTACACCTTC. Its protein product is CAISELNRPSNYGYTF.

This clonotype came up a few times. V gene TRBV2 combines with J gene TRBJ2-3, with D maybe TRBD2 (5 bases). The V gene's germline CDR1 is SNHLY and CDR2 FYNNEI. This CDR3 region has 16 residues. Trimming cost V 5 bases and J 2 bases, with 17 bases left between them. The CDR3 sequence is CASSFSGLTTTDTQYF. CDR3 in DNA: TGTGCCAGCAGTTTCTCTGGACTGACAACCACAGATACGCAGTATTTT.

This clonotype turned up a few times. The gene calls are TRBV7-2 and TRBJ2-3; a possible D gene is TRBD1 (6 bases). Trimming took off 0 bases at V and 8 bases at J, with 15 bases between the two ends. The CDR3 is made up of 15 amino acids. Per germline, CDR1 SGHTA and CDR2 FQGNSA. The CDR3: CASSLAAGAWGTQYF. For the CDR3, the DNA is TGTGCCAGCAGCTTAGCGGCAGGGGCATGGGGTACGCAGTATTTT.

This clonotype was picked up a small number of times. The chain combines TRBV6-1 with TRBJ1-2, with D unresolved. CDR1 and CDR2 (germline): MNHNS, SASEGT. This CDR3 region has 17 residues. The ends were cut back, 4 bases at V and 1 base at J, with 19 bases in the middle. CDR3 residues: CASSGSSRAPDNYGYTF. CDR3 coding DNA: TGTGCCAGCAGTGGTTCAAGTAGGGCACCGGATAACTATGGCTACACCTTC.

This clonotype was counted many times. The chain joins TRBV19 to TRBJ1-2; D gene uncertain. Trimming left V 6 bases short and J 5 bases short, with 7 bases between. Germline CDR1 LNHDA, CDR2 SQIVND (reference sequence). The CDR3 runs 11 residues. CDR3 protein: CASRRNYGYTF. The CDR3 region has the DNA TGTGCCAGTAGGAGAAATTATGGCTACACCTTC.

Only a few counts were recorded for this clonotype. V gene TRBV12-5 combines with J gene TRBJ1-3, with a weak D call TRBD1 (5 bases). Germline-derived CDR1 and CDR2 are LGHNT and FRNRAP. The V gene lost 7 bases and the J gene lost 0 bases, with 10 bases spanning the gap. The CDR3 loop spans 14 amino acids. CDR3 protein: CASAVTDSGNTIYF. Written as DNA, the CDR3 is TGTGCTAGTGCCGTGACAGACTCTGGAAACACCATATATTTT.

The chain couples TRBV27 to TRBJ2-7, with 11 bases aligning to TRBD1. V lost 5 bases and J lost 4; bases outside the gene matches: 13. CDR1 is MNHEY, CDR2 SMNVEV, per germline (reference sequence). This CDR3 region has 17 residues. The CDR3 bases are TGTGCCAGCAGTATCCTACCCGGGACAGGGGGTTCATACGAGCAGTACTTC. Translating gives CASSILPGTGGSYEQYF.

This clonotype was picked up a small number of times. The chain links TRBV7-9 to TRBJ1-1; D unresolved. The V end lost 4 bases, the J end lost 5 bases, and 8 bases lay between the germline ends. This CDR3 comprises 12 residues. Germline CDR1 and CDR2: SEHNR and FQNEAQ (reference sequence). CDR3 sequence: CASSSLITEAFF. The DNA of the CDR3 is TGTGCCAGCAGCTCACTTATAACTGAAGCTTTCTTT.

This clonotype was found once. This chain connects TRBV20-1 to TRBJ2-7; D possibly corresponds to TRBD2 (6 bases). The ends were cut back, 3 bases at V and 3 bases at J, with 18 bases in the middle. The CDR3 spans 15 residues. Germline assignment: CDR1 DFQATT and CDR2 SNEGSKA (reference sequence). Here the CDR3 reads CSASNPDGGDYEQYV. As DNA, the CDR3 is TGCAGTGCTAGCAACCCCGACGGCGGGGACTACGAGCAGTACGTC.

This clonotype appeared a few times. The chain links TRBV4-1 to TRBJ1-1; D unclear. CDR1 MGHRA and CDR2 YSYEKL come from the germline V gene. The CDR3 is 15 amino acids. V was clipped by 0 bases and J by 1 base, with 9 bases between them. The CDR3 DNA reads as TGCGCCAGCAGCCAAGAATCGTACTCGAACACTGAAGCTTTCTTT. Protein product: CASSQESYSNTEAFF.

This clonotype was seen only a few times. The CDR3 region has the DNA TGTGCCAGCAGTTACCTCGGGTACACTGAAGCTTTCTTT. Encoded protein: CASSYLGYTEAFF. V gene TRBV6-6 combines with J gene TRBJ1-1; D gene unclear. Between the trimmed V and J ends, which lost 2 bases and 3 bases, there was a span of 7 bases. Germline CDR1 and CDR2: MNHNY and SVGAGI (reference sequence). This CDR3 region has 13 residues.

The chain combines TRBV19 with TRBJ1-4; possible D gene TRBD1, 6 bases. Between the trimmed V and J ends, which lost 5 bases and 5 bases, there was a span of 15 bases. The CDR3 totals 15 residues. Per the germline V gene, CDR1 is LNHDA and CDR2 is SQIVND (reference sequence). CDR3 amino acids: CASSSIQGFNEKLFF. In DNA form, the CDR3 reads TGTGCCAGTAGTTCGATACAGGGCTTCAATGAAAAACTGTTTTTT.

This clonotype was counted a few times. This chain connects TRBV4-3 to TRBJ1-1; D gene unclear. Trimming removed 0 bases from V and 4 bases from J, with 9 bases in between. Germline V gives CDR1 LGHNA, CDR2 YSLEER. The CDR3 runs to 14 residues. Here the CDR3 reads CASSQERGGTEAFF. The CDR3 nucleotides read TGCGCCAGCAGCCAAGAACGTGGTGGCACTGAAGCTTTCTTT.

The V call is TRBV5-1, the J call TRBJ1-1; a possible D gene is TRBD1 (5 bases). The CDR3 runs 14 residues. CDR1 and CDR2 from the germline V gene are SGHRS and YFSETQ. The V end lost 4 bases, the J end lost 4 bases, and 14 bases lay between the germline ends. The CDR3 region has the DNA TGCGCCAGCAGCGCGGGACGGCTAGGCACTGAAGCTTTCTTT. Encoded protein: CASSAGRLGTEAFF.

For this clonotype: It may be a read error: a sequence one base away is much more abundant. The chain uses TRBV7-8 and TRBJ2-7, with 10 bases identical to TRBD1. The CDR3 runs 16 residues. CDR1 SGHVS and CDR2 FQNEAQ come from the germline V gene. CDR3 amino acids: CTSRLYPGDRGLEQYF. Written as DNA, the CDR3 is TGTACCAGCAGACTATACCCCGGTGACAGGGGGCTCGAGCAGTACTTC.

As for this clonotype: One base away lies a much larger clone, so this may be a sequencing read error. This chain connects TRBV12-3 or TRBV12-4 to TRBJ2-1, with D perhaps TRBD1 or TRBD2 (5 bases each). CDR3 length equals 13 residues. V was cut by 3 bases and J by 12 bases, with 15 bases left in between. Here the CDR3 DNA reads TGTGCCAGCAGTTTCGGCGTGGGGGTTGGGCAGTTCTTC. Protein product: CASSFGVGVGQFF.

This sequence joins TRBV6-6 and TRBJ2-2; the D is unclear. CDR1 MNHNY and CDR2 SVGAGI come from the germline V gene (reference sequence). The CDR3 totals 17 residues. V shed 6 bases and J shed 3 bases, with 20 bases lying between them. In nucleotides, the CDR3 is TGTGCCAGCAGATCGGTGCCTGACGCATTCGACACCGGGGAGCTGTTTTTT. The encoded protein is CASRSVPDAFDTGELFF.

The V and J genes are TRBV2 and TRBJ1-4, with D hard to call. The CDR3 extends over 15 amino acids. V shed 7 bases and J shed 7 bases, with 19 bases lying between them. The germline V gene encodes CDR1 SNHLY and CDR2 FYNNEI. The CDR3 sequence: CASIGSGWRSEKLFF. DNA of the CDR3: TGTGCCAGCATTGGCAGCGGGTGGCGGAGTGAAAAACTGTTTTTT.

The genes are TRBV12-3 or TRBV12-4 and TRBJ2-1; 7 bases match TRBD1. The J segment lost 4 bases and the V segment lost 4 bases, leaving 10 bases of the junction unmatched. The CDR3 loop spans 16 amino acids. The CDR3 loop reads CASSSPGGQPYNEQFF. CDR3 coding DNA: TGTGCCAGCAGTTCCCCAGGGGGACAGCCATACAATGAGCAGTTCTTC.